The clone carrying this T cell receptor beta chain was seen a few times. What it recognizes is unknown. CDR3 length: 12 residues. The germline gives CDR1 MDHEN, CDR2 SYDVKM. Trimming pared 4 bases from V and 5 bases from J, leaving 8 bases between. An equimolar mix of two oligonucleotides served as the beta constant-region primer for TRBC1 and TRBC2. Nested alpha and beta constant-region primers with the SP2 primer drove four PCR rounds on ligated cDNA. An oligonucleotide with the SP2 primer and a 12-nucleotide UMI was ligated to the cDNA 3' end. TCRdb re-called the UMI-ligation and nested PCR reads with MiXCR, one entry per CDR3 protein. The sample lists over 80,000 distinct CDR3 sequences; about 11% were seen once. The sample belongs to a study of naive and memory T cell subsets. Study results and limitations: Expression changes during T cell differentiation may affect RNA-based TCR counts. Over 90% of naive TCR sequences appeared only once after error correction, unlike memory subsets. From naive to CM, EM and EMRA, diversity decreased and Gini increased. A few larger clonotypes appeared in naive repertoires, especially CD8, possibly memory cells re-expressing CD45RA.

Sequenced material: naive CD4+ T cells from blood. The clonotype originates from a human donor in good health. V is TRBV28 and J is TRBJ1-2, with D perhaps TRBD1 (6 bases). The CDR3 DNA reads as TGTGCCAGCAGTTCAGGACAGTATGGCTACACCTTC. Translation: CASSSGQYGYTF.